This T cell receptor beta chain was profiled in a study of CD8 T cells in ankylosing spondylitis. TCRdb reprocessed the 5' RACE reads via MiXCR and lists one record per CDR3 protein. The sample lists approximately 290,000 distinct CDR3 sequences, around 20% occurring once. Remarks on this clonotype: The antigen remains undetermined.

Points from the study as a whole: Matched ankylosing spondylitis synovial fluid reportedly showed significant enrichment of disease-linked clones. What appeared characteristic of ankylosing spondylitis blood was a TCR beta motif of several highly homologous variants.

Germline V lookup: CDR1 SEHNR, CDR2 FQNEAQ (reference sequence). The V gene lost 3 bases and the J gene lost 2 bases, with 14 bases spanning the gap. The CDR3 runs to 15 residues. V usage is TRBV7-9 and J usage is TRBJ2-7, with D possibly called TRBD1 or TRBD2 (5 bases each). The clonotype originates from a female donor with ankylosing spondylitis or in good health (not recorded which). Specimen: blood, either unsorted or a sorted T cell fraction (not recorded which). The CDR3 DNA reads as TGTGCCAGCAGCTTCGAACAACTAGGGGCCTACGAGCAGTACTTC. As protein: CASSFEQLGAYEQYF.